One sample yielded the 2 T cell receptor beta chains listed below, sequenced in a study of T-cell memory formation after mild COVID-19. TCRdb re-derived calls from the 5' RACE reads in MiXCR, one entry per CDR3 protein. The profile shows 80,000 to 130,000 distinct CDR3 sequences, around 10% of them singletons. The source material was PBMCs or a T cell subset sorted from them (not recorded which). Every receptor here comes from a man aged 18 to 30 who had mild COVID-19 (a few samples of this study predate the infection). Cell type and time point are not known.

This clonotype occurred a few times. The chain carries TRBV10-1 and TRBJ2-7; no firm D call. The CDR3 has 13 amino acids. Germline V gene lookup returns CDR1 WNHNN and CDR2 SYGVQD (reference sequence). Trimming took off 3 bases at V and 3 bases at J, with 9 bases between the two ends. The CDR3 nucleotides read TGCGCCAGCAGTGATTCTAAACTCTACGAGCAGTACTTC. This sequence encodes CASSDSKLYEQYF.

The chain couples TRBV6-6 to TRBJ2-5; 8 bases match TRBD2. Germline lookup yields CDR1 MNHNY and CDR2 SVGAGI (reference sequence). The CDR3 has 14 residues. The trim removed 7 bases at V and 7 bases at J, leaving 11 bases unmatched. CDR3 residues: CASNPRSGEVTQYF. The CDR3 nucleotides read TGTGCCAGCAACCCCCGTAGCGGGGAAGTGACCCAGTACTTC.